One and the same sample provided the 13 T cell receptor beta chains below, sequenced in a study of blood T cell repertoires in COVID-19. Repertoires were generated with immunoSEQ multiplex PCR, while TCRdb's copy carries only in-frame clones and drops some. The profile shows approximately 210,000 clones, 86% of them singletons. What was sequenced was peripheral blood. The receptors stem from a man in his thirties or forties who had recovered from COVID-19.

This chain links TRBV9 with TRBJ1-5; the D is unclear. The germline CDR1 and CDR2 sequences are SGDLS and YYNGEE. The ends were cut back, 5 bases at V and 0 bases at J, with 6 bases in the middle. This CDR3 is built from 13 residues. DNA for the CDR3: TGTGCCAGCAGTCACAATAGCAATCAGCCCCAGCATTTT. It encodes CASSHNSNQPQHF.

The chain is built from TRBV28 and TRBJ2-7, with D perhaps TRBD1 (6 bases). Per germline, CDR1 MDHEN and CDR2 SYDVKM. The V gene lost 5 bases and the J gene lost 1 base, with 24 bases spanning the gap. The CDR3 is 18 residues long. The CDR3 sequence: CASSRHREKDPASYEQYF. CDR3 in DNA: TGTGCCAGCAGTCGCCACAGGGAAAAGGACCCCGCTTCCTACGAGCAGTACTTC.

The chain has TRBV11-1 and TRBJ1-2; TRBD1 matches 10 bases. This CDR3 spans 15 amino acids. The V segment lost 5 bases and the J segment 4 bases; nucleotides outside the gene matches: 7. CDR1 and CDR2 from the germline V gene are SGHAT and FQDESV (reference sequence). CDR3 amino acids: CASSPRQGALYGYTF. The CDR3 bases are TGTGCCAGCAGCCCTCGACAGGGGGCTCTCTATGGCTACACCTTC.

The chain links TRBV2 to TRBJ2-5, with 7 bases aligning to TRBD1. CDR3 length: 14 amino acids. Germline CDR1 SNHLY, CDR2 FYNNEI. V was pared by 6 bases and J by 4 bases, with 8 bases of the junction left unmatched. The CDR3 sequence: CASRNRGGGETQYF. The CDR3 nucleotides are TGTGCCAGCAGGAACAGGGGCGGAGGAGAGACCCAGTACTTC.

This clone has more than one count but fewer than ten. The J gene is TRBJ2-5, the V gene TRBV4-2; 11 bases align to TRBD1. This CDR3 region has 15 residues. V trimming: 5 bases; J trimming: 5 bases; junction bases outside the gene matches: 7. In germline, CDR1 is LGHNA, CDR2 YNFKEQ. CDR3 in DNA: TGTGCCAGCAGCGACCGGGACAGGGGGATCGAGACCCAGTACTTC. Its translation is CASSDRDRGIETQYF.

DNA for the CDR3: TGTGCCAGCAGCTCGGGGACAGGGGAGAACACTGAAGCTTTCTTT. Its translation: CASSSGTGENTEAFF. This chain uses TRBV11-2 with TRBJ1-1; 10 bases fit TRBD1. This CDR3 comprises 15 residues. The germline gives CDR1 SGHAT, CDR2 FQNNGV. The ends lost 4 bases at V and 1 base at J; junction bases unmatched: 3.

The chain uses TRBV7-8 and TRBJ2-5; no reliable D call. V was clipped by 5 bases and J by 2 bases, with 12 bases between them. This CDR3 contains 14 residues. Germline-derived CDR1 and CDR2 are SGHVS and FQNEAQ. The CDR3 sequence is CASSPDTGQETQYF. In DNA, the CDR3 is TGTGCCAGCAGCCCCGACACCGGTCAAGAGACCCAGTACTTC.

V usage is TRBV5-3 and J usage is TRBJ1-1; no firm D call. TRBV5-3 is an ORF; its function is uncertain. The CDR3 totals 14 residues. V gave up 4 bases and J gave up 2 bases, with 12 bases separating them. The CDR3 loop reads CARSLRVQNTEAFF. The DNA of the CDR3 is TGTGCCAGAAGCCTCCGGGTCCAAAACACTGAAGCTTTCTTT.

The gene calls are TRBV4-1 and TRBJ2-6, with TRBD1 matching 8 bases. Germline assignment: CDR1 MGHRA and CDR2 YSYEKL. V lost 4 bases, J lost 0 bases, and 2 bases stayed unmatched. The CDR3 has 16 amino acids. The CDR3 bases are TGCGCCAGCAGCCTCACAGGGGGCTCTGGGGCCAACGTCCTGACTTTC. Its translation: CASSLTGGSGANVLTF.

This clone was recorded once. The chain has TRBV4-3 and TRBJ2-7, with 9 bases lining up with TRBD1. The length of the CDR3 is 13 residues. Trimming cost V 4 bases and J 4 bases; bases outside gene matches: 2. Per germline, CDR1 LGHNA and CDR2 YSLEER. CDR3 residues: CASSRGQGYEQYF. CDR3 in DNA: TGCGCCAGCAGCCGGGGACAGGGATACGAGCAGTACTTC.

V and J are TRBV28 and TRBJ2-1; TRBD1 aligns across 9 bases. The V and J ends lost 6 bases and 8 bases, in that order; junction bases with no gene match: 14. The CDR3 has 16 residues. The germline CDR1 and CDR2 sequences are MDHEN and SYDVKM. CDR3 nucleotide sequence: TGTGCCAGCAGAGTTACCGGGACAGGGACTGTCGATGAGCAGTTCTTC. This encodes CASRVTGTGTVDEQFF.

The chain employs TRBV6-5 and TRBJ2-1, with D maybe TRBD1 (5 bases). The CDR3 spans 13 residues. Looked up from germline, CDR1 is MNHEY and CDR2 is SVGAGI. V was trimmed by 4 bases and J by 10 bases, leaving 14 bases between them. The CDR3 nucleotides are TGTGCCAGCAGTTCCTCTAGGGGTGCCGAGCAGTTCTTC. Protein product: CASSSSRGAEQFF.

The V and J genes are TRBV2 and TRBJ2-7; 7 bases align to TRBD1. The CDR3 has 15 amino acids. From germline, CDR1 is SNHLY and CDR2 FYNNEI. Trimming cost V 6 bases and J 4 bases; bases outside gene matches: 12. The CDR3 DNA reads TGTGCCAGCAGCCGAGGGACAGTGGGCCATTACGAGCAGTACTTC. Translating it yields CASSRGTVGHYEQYF.